The 10 T cell receptor beta chains below were found in one sample sequenced in a study of blood T cell repertoires in COVID-19. Clones were sequenced by immunoSEQ multiplex PCR, and TCRdb holds only the in-frame ones, with some missing. The sample includes approximately 70,000 clones, approximately 83% of them seen just once. The sequenced sample consisted of peripheral blood. The receptors originated from an older woman with acute or convalescent COVID-19.

This sequence joins TRBV5-1 and TRBJ1-3; D is unresolved. The CDR3 is 13 residues long. The V end lost 4 bases, the J end lost 4 bases, and 9 bases lay between the germline ends. Germline assignment: CDR1 SGHRS and CDR2 YFSETQ. The CDR3 bases are TGCGCCAGCAGCCCTCTAGTAGGAAACACCATATATTTT. This encodes CASSPLVGNTIYF.

CDR3 nucleotide sequence: TGTGCCAGCAGCGTAAGTTCAGGCAGGGGGAACACTGAAGCTTTCTTT. This translates into CASSVSSGRGNTEAFF. J is TRBJ1-1 and V is TRBV9; D may be TRBD1 (6 bases). This CDR3 has 16 residues. Germline V CDR1 and CDR2: SGDLS, YYNGEE. The V end lost 1 base, the J end lost 1 base, and 14 bases lay between the germline ends.

The chain uses TRBV2 and TRBJ2-2; 11 bases fit TRBD2. Trimming cost V 7 bases and J 6 bases; bases outside gene matches: 1. The CDR3 totals 13 residues. Per germline, CDR1 SNHLY and CDR2 FYNNEI. The CDR3 is CASIAGGPGELFF. The CDR3, as DNA: TGTGCCAGCATAGCGGGGGGGCCCGGGGAGCTGTTTTTT.

This chain joins TRBV19 and TRBJ1-2; TRBD1 is a possible D gene (6 bases). There are 15 residues in the CDR3. V lost 3 bases and J lost 7, with 18 bases in between. Germline values: CDR1 LNHDA, CDR2 SQIVND (reference sequence). CDR3: CASSIGGGLPLGYTF. The CDR3 coding sequence is TGTGCCAGTAGTATCGGGGGGGGCCTACCCCTTGGCTACACCTTC.

The chain uses TRBV11-3 and TRBJ2-2; 11 nucleotides line up with TRBD2. The CDR3 loop spans 17 amino acids. With V trimmed by 5 bases and J by 1 base, 6 bases remained unmatched. Germline loops: CDR1 SGHNT, CDR2 YENEEA. The CDR3 DNA follows: TGTGCCAGCAGCGGGTTAGCGGGGGGGCAGAACACCGGGGAGCTGTTTTTT. Translating gives CASSGLAGGQNTGELFF.

The chain links TRBV6-5 to TRBJ1-6, with 8 positions matching TRBD1. Germline assignment: CDR1 MNHEY and CDR2 SVGAGI. The CDR3 extends over 13 amino acids. With 6 bases clipped from V and 7 bases from J, the junction kept 2 bases outside the gene matches. The CDR3 loop reads CASRGQGNSPLHF. The DNA for the CDR3 is TGTGCCAGCAGAGGACAGGGAAATTCACCCCTCCACTTT.

The CDR3 loop is CASSGTGTFYGYTF. The CDR3 coding sequence is TGTGCCAGCAGTGGAACAGGTACTTTCTATGGCTACACCTTC. This rearrangement joins TRBV27 to TRBJ1-2; TRBD1 is a possible D gene (5 bases). Per germline, CDR1 MNHEY and CDR2 SMNVEV (reference sequence). The CDR3 runs 14 residues. Deletions cut 5 bases from V and 4 bases from J, with 14 bases between.

This clone was found once. The chain couples TRBV9 to TRBJ2-3, with 7 bases identical to TRBD2. Losses at the gene ends were 0 bases for V and 1 base for J; bases not matched to a gene: 2. This CDR3 contains 15 residues. The germline CDR1 and CDR2 sequences are SGDLS and YYNGEE. The CDR3 protein is CASSVGSGGTDTQYF. In nucleotides, the CDR3 is TGTGCCAGCAGCGTAGGGAGCGGGGGCACAGATACGCAGTATTTT.

This chain uses TRBV19 with TRBJ2-3, with D tentatively TRBD1 (5 bases). The germline CDR1 and CDR2 sequences are LNHDA and SQIVND (reference sequence). V was shortened by 4 bases and J by 6 bases, with 14 bases between the two germline ends. The CDR3 is made up of 14 amino acids. The CDR3: CASSRGATSDTQYF. The CDR3 coding sequence is TGTGCCAGTAGTAGGGGCGCTACCTCGGATACGCAGTATTTT.

This clone was detected only a few times. The chain uses TRBV11-2 and TRBJ2-1; D uncertain. V was pared by 8 bases and J by 0 bases, with 11 bases between. This CDR3 region has 14 residues. Germline lookup yields CDR1 SGHAT and CDR2 FQNNGV. Written as DNA, the CDR3 is TGTGCCAGCGGGCCATCTGTCTCCTACAATGAGCAGTTCTTC. It specifies CASGPSVSYNEQFF. Using reference TRBV11-2 and TRBJ2-1 for the parts outside the CDR3, the full variable domain is EAGVAQSPRYKIIEKRQSVAFWCNPISGHATLYWYQQILGQGPKLLIQFQNNGVVDDSQLPKDRFSAERLKGVDSTLKIQPAKLEDSAVYLCASGPSVSYNEQFFGPGTRLTVL.